The clone carrying this T cell receptor beta chain has only one observation. These data come from a study of blood T cell repertoires in COVID-19. Study details: Whether acute or convalescent, the COVID-19 samples came from the United States, Italy and Spain.

Study processing details: The authors estimated nucleated cell counts from reference gene primer amplification. Generated by immunoSEQ multiplex PCR, the TCRdb table keeps only in-frame clones and is missing some. The V and J calls and clone size were taken over from that table, and D and trimming were inferred from the DNA. The data hold about 78,000 clones, with about 90% observed a single time. This CDR3 spans 14 amino acids. Trimming stripped 5 bases from V and 5 bases from J, with 15 bases between. CDR1 MNHEY and CDR2 SVGAGI come from the germline V gene. The sequence was obtained from a woman between 50 and 59 years old in a cohort sampled during active COVID-19. The J gene is TRBJ1-1, the V gene TRBV6-5; no firm D call. Material: peripheral blood. This CDR3 reads CASSQKLERTEAFF. CDR3 DNA: TGTGCCAGCAGTCAAAAACTCGAGAGGACTGAAGCTTTCTTT.